Listed below are T cell receptor beta chains from one sample, sequenced in a study of cytomegalovirus exposure and HLA in healthy donors. The table came from immunoSEQ multiplex PCR; TCRdb's copy has only in-frame clones and leaves some out. Among more than 100,000 clones listed, roughly 83% were seen once. Sequences were obtained from PBMCs. These receptors were collected from a man aged 35-49 years in good health and CMV-seronegative. The CDR3 runs from the conserved cysteine through the conserved F or W. A D gene is named only where the DNA matches it firmly. Clone size is shown for a subset of rows, as once, few, many or a class of expanded clone.

len | d_gene | abundance | j_gene | v_gene | CDR3nt | CDR3aa
17 | TRBD2 | NA | TRBJ2-7 | TRBV5-4 | TGTGCCAGCAGCTTGGGAGTAGCGGGAGGGAGCTCCTACGAGCAGTACTTC | CASSLGVAGGSSYEQYF
16 | TRBD1 | few | TRBJ1-4 | TRBV28 | TGTGCCAGCAGTCACCAGGGGGCAGCAACTAATGAAAAACTGTTTTTT | CASSHQGAATNEKLFF
17 | TRBD1 | NA | TRBJ1-1 | TRBV4-2 | TGTGCCAGCAGCCAACCCCACAGGGGGCAATCCGACGGTGAAGCTTTCTTT | CASSQPHRGQSDGEAFF
15 | NA | few | TRBJ1-2 | TRBV4-3 | TGCGCCAGCAGCCAAGATTCCCGGGGCAGGGGCGGCTACACCTTC | CASSQDSRGRGGYTF
16 | TRBD2 | NA | TRBJ2-3 | TRBV6-5 | TGTGCCAGCAGTTACTCACCGGGACTAGCGACAGATACGCAGTATTTT | CASSYSPGLATDTQYF
15 | NA | NA | TRBJ1-6 | TRBV5-4 | TGTGCCAGCAGCCGTTGGAGCTCCTATAATTCACCCCTCCACTTT | CASSRWSSYNSPLHF
17 | TRBD2 | NA | TRBJ2-2 | TRBV7-2 | TGTGCCAGCAGCTTAGCGCGAGCGGGGCTATGGACCGGGGAGCTGTTTTTT | CASSLARAGLWTGELFF
13 | NA | NA | TRBJ2-5 | TRBV11-2 | TGTGCCAGCAGCTTGGGCAGCCAAGAGACCCAGTACTTC | CASSLGSQETQYF
12 | NA | NA | TRBJ1-4 | TRBV18 | TGTGCCAGCTCCCCTAATTTGGAAAAACTGTTTTTT | CASSPNLEKLFF
17 | NA | NA | TRBJ1-4 | TRBV6-4 | TGTGCCAGCAGTGACTGGGGTGGGGGGGCTGCTAATGAAAAACTGTTTTTT | CASSDWGGGAANEKLFF
15 | TRBD2 | NA | TRBJ2-7 | TRBV10-3 | TGTGCCATCAGGGCTAGCGGGAGGCCCTCCTACGAGCAGTACTTC | CAIRASGRPSYEQYF
14 | TRBD2 | NA | TRBJ2-1 | TRBV5-6 | TGTGCCAGCAGCTTCTTAGCGGGAACCAATGAGCAGTTCTTC | CASSFLAGTNEQFF
14 | TRBD1 | NA | TRBJ1-5 | TRBV7-8 | TGTGCCAGCAGCGAACAGGGGGGCAATCAGCCCCAGCATTTT | CASSEQGGNQPQHF
15 | TRBD2 | NA | TRBJ2-3 | TRBV7-9 | TGTGCCAGCAGTTTACTAGCGGGAGGCACAGATACGCAGTATTTT | CASSLLAGGTDTQYF
13 | NA | NA | TRBJ1-1 | TRBV29-1 | TGCAGCGTTGTTGGACAGCCGAACACTGAAGCTTTCTTT | CSVVGQPNTEAFF